This T cell receptor beta chain was retrieved from a study of blood T cells in healthy people across ages. Findings and caveats of the study: TCR beta diversity per million T cells fell roughly linearly with age.

This CDR3 has 19 amino acids. The germline V gene has CDR1 SGDLS and CDR2 YYNGEE. With V trimmed by 0 bases and J by 6 bases, 11 bases remained unmatched. Next came a second PCR, run for about 7 to 12 cycles, which used a sample-barcoded 5' primer along with a J-beta primer mix. All samples gave at least 2.5 million CDR3-containing paired-end reads. TCRdb re-called the 5' RACE reads with MiXCR, one entry per CDR3 protein. The profile covers some 1.1 million distinct CDR3 sequences, with 30% to 40% appearing a single time and under 15% taken by the ten largest. This clonotype was detected a few times. The antigen remains unidentified.

V usage is TRBV9 and J usage is TRBJ2-3, with 15 bases matching TRBD2. The TCR was taken from a man younger than 35 in good health. The sequenced material came from blood. CDR3 region: CASSVEVGTSGGSGDTQYF. In nucleotides, the CDR3 is TGTGCCAGCAGCGTAGAGGTTGGGACTAGCGGGGGGAGTGGGGATACGCAGTATTTT. Based on the CDR3 plus reference TRBV9 and TRBJ2-3, the full variable domain is DSGVTQTPKHLITATGQRVTLRCSPRSGDLSVYWYQQSLDQGLQFLIQYYNGEERAKGNILERFSAQQFPDLHSELNLSSLELGDSALYFCASSVEVGTSGGSGDTQYFGPGTRLTVL.